This paragraph reports one TCR beta chain. Only one count was recorded for this clone. What antigen it recognizes has not been identified. No base qualities exist here, and no much larger clone lies one base off it. One collaborating source in Seattle enrolled patients while the patients were actively infected and followed the patients over time throughout the course of disease. Whole blood was collected in K2EDTA tubes by collaborating institutions according to the institutions' own protocols. Collaborator samples were shipped for TCRbeta analysis as frozen whole blood, isolated PBMCs, or DNA extracted from either sample type. Including cysteine and phenylalanine, the CDR3 has 13 amino acids. CDR3 DNA only is kept here, 39 bases in frame from base 1. CDR1 and CDR2, per the germline V gene, are KGHDR and SFDVKD. V loses 5 bases, J loses 6 bases, and the germline ends lie 10 bases apart. The immunoSEQ Assay, a bias-controlled multiplex PCR, was used to amplify TCRbeta CDR3 regions from genomic DNA. The paper's data handling went like this. The number of nucleated cells in each sample was estimated by amplification of reference gene primers within the assay. To quantify the absolute abundance of each unique TCRbeta CDR3 rearrangement, sequence reads were collapsed and filtered. Productive Simpson clonality was computed per sample as the square root of Simpson's diversity index over productive rearrangements. TCRdb took this table from immuneACCESS and kept in-frame rearrangements with V and J called. Such tables lack part of the clones; where checked against another copy, unresolved V genes explain under half of the gap, and the rest is unexplained. V and J calls and clone size are copied from that table; D and trimming were computed from the DNA. This sample has about 200,000 clones in its table, and just under 85% of those were observed once. Under 0.95% of the sample rests with the top ten.

The record originates from a study of blood T cell repertoires in COVID-19 (dated by TCRdb to the early 2020s). Study-wide context: The collaborator samples originated in the United States, Italy and Spain and spanned the acute and convalescent phases of COVID-19. Samples were obtained from the ongoing ImmuneRACE study (first 160 participants) and from roughly 1,300 subjects provided by 6 global collaborators. The prospective study material was composed of cDNA or gDNA derived from T cells, B-cell-depleted T cells, or PBMCs. The repertoires were released in a freely available public database intended as a resource for research on the immune response to SARS-CoV-2. Deeply sampled blood TCRbeta repertoires from subjects exposed to, actively infected with, or recovered from COVID-19 were included in the dataset. A de-identified subject ID, COVID-19 status, age in years and sex were almost always included in the sample metadata. Where available, HLA class I and class II types were obtained from metadata supplied by the sample provider rather than from assay-based typing. Overall study outcomes, separate from this receptor: The amount of clinical and demographic metadata varied by source and participant and was provided uncurated.

This TCR derives from a man aged 55 to 70 with COVID-19, enrolled during active disease. The rearrangement joined TRBV24-1 to TRBJ1-5; matching of 5 bases hints at TRBD1 as the D gene. The source material was peripheral blood. The DNA is as follows: TGTGCCACCAGTGGGGGGAGGGGTCAGCCCCAGCATTTT. Its protein product is CATSGGRGQPQHF.